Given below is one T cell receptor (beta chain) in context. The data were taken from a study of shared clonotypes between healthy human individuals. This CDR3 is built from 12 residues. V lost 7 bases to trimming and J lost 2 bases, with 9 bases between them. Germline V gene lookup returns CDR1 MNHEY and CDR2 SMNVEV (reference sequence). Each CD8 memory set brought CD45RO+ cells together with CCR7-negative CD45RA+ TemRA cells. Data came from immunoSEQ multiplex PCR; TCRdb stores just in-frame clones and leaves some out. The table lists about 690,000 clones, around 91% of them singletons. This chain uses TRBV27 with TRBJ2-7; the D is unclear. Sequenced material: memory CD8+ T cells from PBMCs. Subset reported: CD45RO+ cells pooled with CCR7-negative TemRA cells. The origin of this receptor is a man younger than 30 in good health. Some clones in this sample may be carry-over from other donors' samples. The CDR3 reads CASKSSTYEQYF. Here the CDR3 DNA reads TGTGCCAGCAAGTCGAGCACCTACGAGCAGTACTTC.